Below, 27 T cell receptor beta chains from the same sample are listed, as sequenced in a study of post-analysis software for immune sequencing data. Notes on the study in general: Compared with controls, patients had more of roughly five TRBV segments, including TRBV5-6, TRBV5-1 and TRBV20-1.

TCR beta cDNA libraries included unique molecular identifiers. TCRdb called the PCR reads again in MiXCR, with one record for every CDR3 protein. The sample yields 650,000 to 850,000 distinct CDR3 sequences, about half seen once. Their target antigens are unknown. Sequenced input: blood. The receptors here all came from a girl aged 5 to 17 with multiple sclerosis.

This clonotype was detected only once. The CDR3 DNA sequence: TGTGCCAGCAGCCCCGGACGGGGAGCGGGCCTTATAAACTACGAGCAGTACTTC. Translating gives CASSPGRGAGLINYEQYF. The chain has TRBV13 and TRBJ2-7; TRBD2 is a possible D gene (6 bases). Germline assignment: CDR1 PRHDT and CDR2 FYEKMQ (reference sequence). CDR3 length equals 18 residues. V was pared by 5 bases and J by 3 bases, with 26 bases between.

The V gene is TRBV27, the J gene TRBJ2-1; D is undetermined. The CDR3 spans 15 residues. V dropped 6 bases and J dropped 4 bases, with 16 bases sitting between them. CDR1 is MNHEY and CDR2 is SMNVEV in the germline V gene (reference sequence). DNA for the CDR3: TGTGCCAGCAGCCCGACTCCTTTGGGATACAATGAGCAGTTCTTC. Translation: CASSPTPLGYNEQFF.

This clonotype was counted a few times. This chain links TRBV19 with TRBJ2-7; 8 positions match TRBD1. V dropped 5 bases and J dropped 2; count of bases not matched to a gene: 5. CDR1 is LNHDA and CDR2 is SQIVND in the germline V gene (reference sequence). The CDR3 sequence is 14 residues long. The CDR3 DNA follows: TGTGCCAGTAGTGTGCGACAGGGGACCTACGAGCAGTACTTC. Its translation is CASSVRQGTYEQYF.

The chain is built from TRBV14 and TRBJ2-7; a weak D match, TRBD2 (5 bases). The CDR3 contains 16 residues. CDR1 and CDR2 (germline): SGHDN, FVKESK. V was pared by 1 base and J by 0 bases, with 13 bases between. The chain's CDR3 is CASSQVLARNSYEQYF. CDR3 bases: TGTGCCAGCAGCCAAGTTTTAGCGCGGAACTCCTACGAGCAGTACTTC.

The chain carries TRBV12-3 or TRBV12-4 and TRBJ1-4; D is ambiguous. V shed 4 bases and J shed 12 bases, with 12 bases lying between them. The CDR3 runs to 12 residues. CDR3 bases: TGTGCCAGCAGTTCAAGGACTGAGGAACTGTTTTTT. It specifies CASSSRTEELFF.

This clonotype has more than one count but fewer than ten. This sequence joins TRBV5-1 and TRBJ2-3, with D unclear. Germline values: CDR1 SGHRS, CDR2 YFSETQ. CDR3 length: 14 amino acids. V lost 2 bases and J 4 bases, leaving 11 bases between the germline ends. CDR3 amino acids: CASSFLWVPDTQYF. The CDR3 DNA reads TGCGCCAGCAGCTTCCTCTGGGTACCAGATACGCAGTATTTT.

This chain's CDR3 is CAISERTGSYEQYF. CDR3 coding DNA: TGTGCCATCAGTGAACGGACAGGGTCCTACGAGCAGTACTTC. The rearrangement links TRBV10-3 to TRBJ2-7, with 8 bases fitting TRBD1. V was clipped by 3 bases and J by 1 base; unmatched bases: 2. This CDR3 has 14 residues. Germline CDR1 is ENHRY and CDR2 is SYGVKD.

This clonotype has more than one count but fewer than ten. DNA for the CDR3: TGCAGTGCTAGTTGGCTAGCGGGGGCCACAGATACGCAGTATTTT. It codes for CSASWLAGATDTQYF. This chain connects TRBV20-1 to TRBJ2-3; TRBD2 matches 10 bases. Germline CDR1 DFQATT, CDR2 SNEGSKA (reference sequence). Trimming took 3 bases from V and 2 from J; bases not matched to a gene: 5. The CDR3 contains 15 residues.

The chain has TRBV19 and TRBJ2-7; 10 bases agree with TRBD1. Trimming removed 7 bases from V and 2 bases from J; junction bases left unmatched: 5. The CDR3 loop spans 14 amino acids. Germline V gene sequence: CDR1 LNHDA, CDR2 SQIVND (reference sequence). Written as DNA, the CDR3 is TGTGCCAGTACCATCGGGACAGGGGCCTACGAGCAGTACTTC. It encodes CASTIGTGAYEQYF. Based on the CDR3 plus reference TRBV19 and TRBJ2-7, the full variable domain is DGGITQSPKYLFRKEGQNVTLSCEQNLNHDAMYWYRQDPGQGLRLIYYSQIVNDFQKGDIAEGYSVSREKKESFPLTVTSAQKNPTAFYLCASTIGTGAYEQYFGPGTRLTVT.

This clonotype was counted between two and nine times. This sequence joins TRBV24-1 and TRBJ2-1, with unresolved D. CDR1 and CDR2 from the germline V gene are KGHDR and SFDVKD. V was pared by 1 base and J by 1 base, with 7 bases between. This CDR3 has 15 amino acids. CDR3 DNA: TGTGCCACCAGTGATTTCAGCGAATCCTACAATGAGCAGTTCTTC. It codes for CATSDFSESYNEQFF.

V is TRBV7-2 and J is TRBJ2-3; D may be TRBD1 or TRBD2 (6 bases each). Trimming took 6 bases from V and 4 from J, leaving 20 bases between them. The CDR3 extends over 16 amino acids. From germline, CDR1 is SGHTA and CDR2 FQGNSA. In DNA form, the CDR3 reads TGTGCCAGCAGACTTGTCGGGGGCGGGAACCCAGATACGCAGTATTTT. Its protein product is CASRLVGGGNPDTQYF.

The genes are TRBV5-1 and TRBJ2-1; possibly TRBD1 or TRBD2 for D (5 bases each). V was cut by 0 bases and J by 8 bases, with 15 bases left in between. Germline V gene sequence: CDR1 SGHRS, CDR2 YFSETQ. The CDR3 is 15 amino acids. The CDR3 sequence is CASSLGIARDHEQFF. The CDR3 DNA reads TGCGCCAGCAGCTTGGGAATCGCCAGGGACCATGAGCAGTTCTTC.

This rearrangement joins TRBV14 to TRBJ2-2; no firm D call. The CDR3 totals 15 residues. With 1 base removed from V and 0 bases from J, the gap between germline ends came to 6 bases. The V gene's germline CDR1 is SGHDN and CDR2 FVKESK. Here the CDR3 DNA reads TGTGCCAGCAGCCAAGGCAAAACGAACACCGGGGAGCTGTTTTTT. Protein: CASSQGKTNTGELFF.

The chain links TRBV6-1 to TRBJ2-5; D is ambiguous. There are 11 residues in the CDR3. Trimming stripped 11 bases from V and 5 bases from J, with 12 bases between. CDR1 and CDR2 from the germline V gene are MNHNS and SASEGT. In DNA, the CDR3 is TGTGCCTCTCTTGGGATGGAGACCCAGTACTTC. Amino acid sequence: CASLGMETQYF.

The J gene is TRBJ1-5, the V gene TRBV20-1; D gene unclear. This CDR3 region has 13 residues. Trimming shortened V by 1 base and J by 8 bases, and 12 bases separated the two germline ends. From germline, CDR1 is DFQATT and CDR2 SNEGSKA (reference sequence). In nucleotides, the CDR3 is TGCAGTGCTAGAGCCCCTGGGTTTGAGCCCCAGCATTTT. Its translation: CSARAPGFEPQHF.

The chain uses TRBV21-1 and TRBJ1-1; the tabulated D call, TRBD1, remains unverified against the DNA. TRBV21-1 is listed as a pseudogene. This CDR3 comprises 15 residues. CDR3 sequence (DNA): TGTGCCAGCAGCGGCCACAGGGGCGCCTACACTGAAGCTTTCTTT. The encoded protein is CASSGHRGAYTEAFF.

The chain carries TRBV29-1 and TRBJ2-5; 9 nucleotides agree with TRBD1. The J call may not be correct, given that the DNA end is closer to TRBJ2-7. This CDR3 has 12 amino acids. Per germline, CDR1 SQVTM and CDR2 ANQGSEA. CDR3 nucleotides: TGCAGCGACGGACAGGGGCATTGCGAGCAGTACTTC. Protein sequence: CSDGQGHCEQYF.

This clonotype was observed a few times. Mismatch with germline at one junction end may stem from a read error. This CDR3 reads CAGSQGGLVGAQYF. The CDR3, as DNA: TGTGCCGGCAGCCAAGGGGGACTAGTGGGAGCCCAGTACTTC. The chain joins TRBV3-1 to TRBJ2-7; 8 bases align to TRBD2. The CDR3 is 14 residues long. The germline V gene has CDR1 LGHDT and CDR2 YNNKEL (reference sequence).

This chain's CDR3 is CASSLPGRVAYNEQFF. CDR3 nucleotides: TGTGCCAGCAGCTTACCGGGGCGGGTCGCATACAATGAGCAGTTCTTC. The J gene is TRBJ2-1, the V gene TRBV7-2; either TRBD1 or TRBD2 may supply D (5 bases each). In germline, CDR1 is SGHTA, CDR2 FQGNSA. This CDR3 contains 16 residues. Trimming pared 2 bases from V and 4 bases from J, leaving 15 bases between.

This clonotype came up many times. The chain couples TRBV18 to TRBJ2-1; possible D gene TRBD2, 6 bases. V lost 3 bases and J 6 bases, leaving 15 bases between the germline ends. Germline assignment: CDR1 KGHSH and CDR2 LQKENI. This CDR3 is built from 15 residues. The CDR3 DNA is TGTGCCAGCTCACCCGGGGACTCCATTAGCAATGAGCAGTTCTTC. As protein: CASSPGDSISNEQFF. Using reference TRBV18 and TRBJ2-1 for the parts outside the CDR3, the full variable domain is NAGVMQNPRHLVRRRGQEARLRCSPMKGHSHVYWYRQLPEEGLKFMVYLQKENIIDESGMPKERFSAEFPKEGPSILRIQQVVRGDSAAYFCASSPGDSISNEQFFGPGTRLTVL.

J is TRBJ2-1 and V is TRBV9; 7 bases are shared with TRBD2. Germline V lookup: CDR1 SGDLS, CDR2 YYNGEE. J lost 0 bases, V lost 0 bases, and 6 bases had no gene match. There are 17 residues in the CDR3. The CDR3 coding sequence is TGTGCCAGCAGCGTAGGGCTAGCGGCCAGCTCCTACAATGAGCAGTTCTTC. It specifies CASSVGLAASSYNEQFF.

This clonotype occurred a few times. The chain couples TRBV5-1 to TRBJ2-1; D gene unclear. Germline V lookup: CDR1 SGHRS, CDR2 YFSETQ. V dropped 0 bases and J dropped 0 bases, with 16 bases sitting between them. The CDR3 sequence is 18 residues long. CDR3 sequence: CASSLVGSSWSSYNEQFF. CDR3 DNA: TGCGCCAGCAGCTTGGTGGGAAGCAGCTGGAGCTCCTACAATGAGCAGTTCTTC.

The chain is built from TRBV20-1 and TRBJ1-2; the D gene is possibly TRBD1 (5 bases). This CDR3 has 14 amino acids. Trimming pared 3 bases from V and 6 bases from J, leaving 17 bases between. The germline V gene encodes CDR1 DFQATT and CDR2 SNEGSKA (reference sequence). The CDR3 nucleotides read TGCAGTGCTAGGTCTGGGTCGTCGGGGGATGGCTACACCTTC. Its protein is CSARSGSSGDGYTF.

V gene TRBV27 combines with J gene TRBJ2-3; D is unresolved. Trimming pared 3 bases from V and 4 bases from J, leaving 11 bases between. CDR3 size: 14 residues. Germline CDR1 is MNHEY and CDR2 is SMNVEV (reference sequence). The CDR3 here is CASSFGSVADTQYF. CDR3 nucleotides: TGTGCCAGCAGTTTCGGGTCCGTGGCAGATACGCAGTATTTT.

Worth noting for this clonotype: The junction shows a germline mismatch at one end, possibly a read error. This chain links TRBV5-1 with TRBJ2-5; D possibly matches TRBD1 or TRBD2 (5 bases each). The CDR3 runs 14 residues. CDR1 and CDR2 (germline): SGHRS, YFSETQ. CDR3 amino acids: CASSSSGTQETQYF. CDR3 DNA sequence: TGTGCCAGCAGCTCTTCCGGGACCCAAGAGACCCAGTACTTC.

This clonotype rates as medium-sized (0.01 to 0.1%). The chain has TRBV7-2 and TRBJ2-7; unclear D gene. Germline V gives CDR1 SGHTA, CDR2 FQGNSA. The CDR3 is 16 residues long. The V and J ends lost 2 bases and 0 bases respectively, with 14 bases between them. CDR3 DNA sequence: TGTGCCAGCAGCTTAATGGTGGGGTCCCCCTCCTACGAGCAGTACTTC. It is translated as CASSLMVGSPSYEQYF. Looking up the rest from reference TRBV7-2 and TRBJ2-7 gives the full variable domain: GAGVSQSPSNKVTEKGKDVELRCDPISGHTALYWYRQSLGQGLEFLIYFQGNSAPDKSGLPSDRFSAERTGGSVSTLTIQRTQQEDSAVYLCASSLMVGSPSYEQYFGPGTRLTVT.

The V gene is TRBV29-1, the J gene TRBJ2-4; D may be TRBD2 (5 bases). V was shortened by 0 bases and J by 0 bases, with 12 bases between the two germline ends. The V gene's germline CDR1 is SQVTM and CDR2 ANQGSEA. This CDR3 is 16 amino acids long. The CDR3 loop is CSVEEGEGLAKNIQYF. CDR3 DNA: TGCAGCGTTGAAGAAGGCGAGGGCCTAGCCAAAAACATTCAGTACTTC.